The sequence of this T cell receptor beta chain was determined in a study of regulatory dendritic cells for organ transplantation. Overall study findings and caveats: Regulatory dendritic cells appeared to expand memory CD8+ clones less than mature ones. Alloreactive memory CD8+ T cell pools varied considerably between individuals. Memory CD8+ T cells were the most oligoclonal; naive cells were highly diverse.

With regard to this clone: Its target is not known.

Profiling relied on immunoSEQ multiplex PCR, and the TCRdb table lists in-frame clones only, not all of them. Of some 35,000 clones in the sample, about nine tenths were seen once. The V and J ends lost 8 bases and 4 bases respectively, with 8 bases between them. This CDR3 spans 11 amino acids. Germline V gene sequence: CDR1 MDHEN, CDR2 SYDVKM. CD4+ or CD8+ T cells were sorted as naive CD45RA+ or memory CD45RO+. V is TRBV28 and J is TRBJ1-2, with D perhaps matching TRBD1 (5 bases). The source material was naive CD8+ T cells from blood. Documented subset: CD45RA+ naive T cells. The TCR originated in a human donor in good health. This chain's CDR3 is CASGGGYGYTF. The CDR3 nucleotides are TGTGCCAGCGGGGGGGGCTATGGCTACACCTTC.